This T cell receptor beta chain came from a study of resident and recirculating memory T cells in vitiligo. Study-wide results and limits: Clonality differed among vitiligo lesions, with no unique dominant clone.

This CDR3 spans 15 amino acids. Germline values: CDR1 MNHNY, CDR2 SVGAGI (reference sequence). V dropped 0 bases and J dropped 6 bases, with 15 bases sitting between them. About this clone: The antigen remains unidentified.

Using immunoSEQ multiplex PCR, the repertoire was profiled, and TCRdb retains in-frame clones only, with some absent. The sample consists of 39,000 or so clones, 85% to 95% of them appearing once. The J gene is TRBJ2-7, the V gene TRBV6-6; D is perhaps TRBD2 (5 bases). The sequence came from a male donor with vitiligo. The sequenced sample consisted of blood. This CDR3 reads CASSYSGGSGVEQYF. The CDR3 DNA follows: TGTGCCAGCAGTTACTCGGGTGGCTCCGGGGTCGAGCAGTACTTC.